The TCR beta chain under discussion was sequenced for a study of T cells in localized non-small cell lung cancer. Study-level results: Out of the top 100 tumor clones, a median around 56 were seen in adjacent lung. The greatest T cell clonality was found in uninvolved adjacent lung (higher than in tumor).

A word on this clone: The antigen remains undetermined.

Some clones are missing from TCRdb's copy, which holds only in-frame ones; the method was immunoSEQ multiplex PCR. The data contain about 78,000 clones, roughly 86% of them singletons. CDR3 length: 14 residues. Germline V gene lookup returns CDR1 SGDLS and CDR2 YYNGEE. Trimming cost V 1 base and J 2 bases, with 9 bases left between them. The J gene is TRBJ2-5, the V gene TRBV9; possible D gene TRBD2, 6 bases. The clonotype originates from a man aged 35-75 years with stage I lung adenocarcinoma. Sequences were derived from peripheral blood, sampled before any cancer treatment. The CDR3 DNA reads as TGTGCCAGCAGCGTAAACGGGGGACAAGAGACCCAGTACTTC. As protein: CASSVNGGQETQYF. Full variable domain (rest looked up from reference TRBV9 and TRBJ2-5): DSGVTQTPKHLITATGQRVTLRCSPRSGDLSVYWYQQSLDQGLQFLIQYYNGEERAKGNILERFSAQQFPDLHSELNLSSLELGDSALYFCASSVNGGQETQYFGPGTRLLVL.